Below, one T cell receptor beta chain is given with its context. Its antigen remains unidentified. A constant-region primer primed TCR beta cDNA synthesis from 400 to 550 ng of total RNA. It was through three nested multiplex PCR rounds of slightly modified ARM-PCR that TCR beta libraries arose. PCR rounds one and two used TRBV1-TRBV30 forward primers with a C-beta reverse primer for around 9 cycles each. Each CDR3 protein is one row after TCRdb ran MiXCR on the multiplex PCR reads. Among about 200,000 distinct CDR3 sequences listed, less than 65% were seen once. These data are taken from a study of tumor-infiltrating lymphocytes in primary liver carcinoma. Study information: Ages ranged from 30 to 69, with HCC or mixed HCC-cholangiocarcinoma. The study reported T1-T3 N0M0 tumors spanning 4.2 to 10 cm.

Unsorted whole blood yielded blood RNA, and germline DNA was extracted as well. Trimming removed 2 bases at V and 0 bases at J, with 14 bases between. Looked up from germline, CDR1 is SGHAT and CDR2 is FQNNGV. This CDR3 spans 17 amino acids. General study results and limits: Bulk unsorted material prevented CD4+ and CD8+ repertoire comparison. Blood fell significantly below tumors in its top-250-clone fraction (p = 0.039).

Material: peripheral blood. The chain links TRBV11-2 to TRBJ2-1, with unresolved D. This TCR derives from a woman aged 55-69 years with primary liver carcinoma and hepatitis B virus infection. The CDR3 DNA is TGTGCCAGCAGCTTAATCCCACTGAGGAACTCCTACAATGAGCAGTTCTTC. Translating it yields CASSLIPLRNSYNEQFF.